The rows below give T cell receptor beta chains drawn from one sample of a study of T cells in Graves' hyperthyroidism and ophthalmopathy. Using its own MiXCR run on the multiplex PCR reads, TCRdb lists one record per CDR3 protein. The table records 300,000 to 400,000 distinct CDR3 sequences, around 20% of them present only once. Specimen: blood. Every receptor here comes from a man between 18 and 29 years old with Graves' ophthalmopathy. CDR3s include the opening cysteine and the closing phenylalanine or tryptophan. The order of the fields is J gene, clone size, D gene, V gene, CDR3 protein, CDR3 DNA. A D gene is named only where the DNA matches it firmly. Size values are once, few and many counts, or a class for expanded clones, and some rows have none.

>TRBJ2-2|-|-|TRBV5-6
CASSFSANTGELFF
TGTGCCAGCAGCTTTAGCGCGAACACCGGGGAGCTGTTTTTT
>TRBJ2-1|-|TRBD2|TRBV4-1
CASSQASGPFNEQFF
TGCGCCAGCAGCCAAGCTAGCGGGCCTTTCAATGAGCAGTTCTTC
>TRBJ1-3|few|-|TRBV9
CASSVGTVSGNTIYF
TGTGCCAGCAGCGTAGGGACGGTCTCTGGAAACACCATATATTTT
>TRBJ2-5|-|-|TRBV6-1
CASSVTTYQETQYF
TGTGCCAGCAGTGTCACTACCTACCAAGAGACCCAGTACTTC
>TRBJ1-2|many|-|TRBV7-2
CASSTYRENGYTF
TGTGCCAGCAGCACGTACAGGGAAAATGGCTACACCTTC
>TRBJ2-7|many|-|TRBV6-2/TRBV6-3
CASSYSPGLGDSYEQYF
TGTGCCAGCAGTTACTCCCCCGGACTTGGAGACTCCTACGAGCAGTACTTC
>TRBJ2-7|-|-|TRBV19
CASSMIAAFGYEQYF
TGTGCCAGTAGTATGATCGCGGCCTTTGGCTACGAGCAGTACTTC
>TRBJ1-6|few|-|TRBV6-1
CATRRGRSFDSPLHF
TGTGCCACCCGGAGGGGCAGGAGTTTCGATTCACCCCTCCACTTT
>TRBJ2-3|few|-|TRBV9
CANPRESTDTQYF
TGTGCCAATCCCCGGGAGAGCACAGATACGCAGTATTTT
>TRBJ2-1|many|-|TRBV24-1
CATSDTGLYGVNEQFF
TGTGCCACCAGTGATACAGGGCTTTATGGCGTCAATGAGCAGTTCTTC
>TRBJ2-4|-|-|TRBV18
CASSPSDGNIQYF
TGTGCCAGCTCACCTTCGGACGGAAACATTCAGTACTTC
>TRBJ2-2|few|TRBD1|TRBV7-8
CASSPDRGRWAGELFF
TGTGCCAGCAGCCCGGACAGGGGGCGATGGGCCGGGGAGCTGTTTTTT
>TRBJ1-2|few|-|TRBV5-8
CASSHTRNPTRGYTF
TGTGCCAGCAGCCACACTCGGAACCCCACGCGGGGCTACACCTTC
>TRBJ2-1|many|-|TRBV7-9
CASSKTTPNEQFF
TGTGCCAGCAGCAAGACTACGCCCAATGAGCAGTTCTTC
>TRBJ1-4|many|-|TRBV12-5
CASGFPEGQGKLFF
TGTGCTAGTGGTTTCCCCGAGGGGCAGGGGAAACTGTTTTTT
>TRBJ1-6|few|-|TRBV5-1
CASSFNAGRAYNSPLHF
TGCGCCAGCAGCTTCAACGCCGGCCGGGCCTATAATTCACCCCTCCACTTT
>TRBJ2-5|-|TRBD2|TRBV12-3/TRBV12-4
CASSRTRFFETQYF
TGTGCCAGCAGCCGGACTAGATTTTTTGAGACCCAGTACTTC
>TRBJ2-1|few|-|TRBV5-8
CASSLVIFLGAFYNEQFF
TGTGCCAGCAGCTTGGTCATCTTTTTAGGAGCCTTCTACAATGAGCAGTTCTTC
>TRBJ1-3|many|-|TRBV9
CASSVEISGNTIYF
TGTGCCAGCAGCGTAGAGATCTCTGGAAACACCATATATTTT
>TRBJ1-4|-|-|TRBV9
CASSVWGGSEKLFF
TGTGCCAGCAGCGTATGGGGAGGGAGTGAAAAACTGTTTTTT
>TRBJ1-1|-|TRBD1|TRBV19
CASSIGDRGLRTEAFF
TGTGCCAGTAGCATAGGGGACAGGGGGCTGAGGACTGAAGCTTTCTTT
>TRBJ1-1|many|-|TRBV28
CASTSIPNTEAFF
TGTGCCAGCACTTCTATCCCGAACACTGAAGCTTTCTTT
>TRBJ1-2|many|-|TRBV7-9
CASSYLSLSGTPWGYTF
TGTGCCAGCAGCTATTTATCCCTCTCCGGGACCCCTTGGGGCTACACCTTC
>TRBJ2-5|few|-|TRBV30
CAWGEDRPRETQYF
TGTGCCTGGGGGGAGGATCGGCCACGAGAGACCCAGTACTTC
>TRBJ1-5|-|-|TRBV6-2/TRBV6-3
CASRNGQLQPQHF
TGTGCCAGCAGGAACGGACAGCTTCAGCCCCAGCATTTT
>TRBJ2-3|-|TRBD2|TRBV11-3
CASSSPLAGLGDTQYF
TGTGCCAGCAGCTCCCCCCTAGCGGGATTGGGTGATACGCAGTATTTT
>TRBJ2-7|many|-|TRBV5-1
CASSLGGRAYEQYF
TGCGCCAGCAGCTTGGGAGGCCGCGCTTACGAGCAGTACTTC
>TRBJ2-7|many|-|TRBV24-1
CATSGQYPYEQYF
TGTGCCACCAGTGGGCAGTACCCCTACGAGCAGTACTTC
>TRBJ1-4|few|-|TRBV19
CASSRLQGGEKLFF
TGTGCCAGTAGTAGGTTACAGGGAGGGGAAAAACTGTTTTTT
>TRBJ1-6|-|-|TRBV6-5
CASSYSLIGWDSPLHF
TGTGCCAGCAGTTACTCTTTGATAGGGTGGGATTCACCCCTCCACTTT
>TRBJ2-7|many|TRBD2|TRBV20-1
CSARGLAGYEQYF
TGCAGTGCTAGAGGACTAGCGGGGTACGAGCAGTACTTC
>TRBJ2-2|-|TRBD2|TRBV9
CASSTASGGAVTGELFF
TGTGCCAGCAGCACGGCTAGCGGGGGGGCGGTCACCGGGGAGCTGTTTTTT
>TRBJ2-7|many|-|TRBV5-1
CASSLYDSPEQYF
TGCGCCAGCAGCTTGTACGACAGCCCCGAGCAGTACTTC
>TRBJ2-5|many|-|TRBV7-9
CASSLYLGLQETQYF
TGTGCCAGCAGCTTATATCTGGGGCTCCAAGAGACCCAGTACTTC
>TRBJ1-5|once|-|TRBV20-1
CSAKVPPPPQPQHF
TGCAGTGCTAAAGTCCCCCCCCCCCCTCAGCCCCAGCATTTT
>TRBJ1-6|many|-|TRBV7-2
CASSFLGEVDSPLHF
TGTGCCAGCAGCTTTCTAGGTGAGGTGGATTCACCCCTCCACTTT
>TRBJ2-1|many|-|TRBV7-9
CASSKAGGENEQFF
TGTGCCAGCTCTAAGGCCGGGGGTGAAAATGAGCAGTTCTTC
>TRBJ2-7|few|TRBD1|TRBV5-1
CASASGGQGFNEQYF
TGCGCCAGCGCGAGCGGGGGACAGGGGTTCAACGAGCAGTACTTC
>TRBJ2-3|many|TRBD1|TRBV5-1
CASSLTRGQGSLSDTQYF
TGCGCCAGCAGCCTTACCCGGGGACAGGGCTCTTTATCGGATACGCAGTATTTT
>TRBJ2-7|few|-|TRBV24-1
CATSRDNLEEQYF
TGTGCCACCAGCCGGGACAACCTCGAAGAGCAGTACTTC
>TRBJ2-2|-|TRBD1|TRBV5-5
CASQGQGYPGELFF
TGTGCCAGCCAGGGACAGGGATATCCCGGGGAGCTGTTTTTT
>TRBJ1-1|-|-|TRBV20-1
CSASASGGEAFF
TGCAGTGCTAGTGCGTCGGGGGGTGAAGCTTTCTTT
>TRBJ2-1|many|-|TRBV3-1
CASSQDQDEQFF
TGTGCCAGCAGCCAAGATCAGGATGAGCAGTTCTTC
>TRBJ2-7|many|-|TRBV2
CASSGGEAHSYEQYF
TGTGCCAGCAGTGGGGGGGAGGCTCACTCCTACGAGCAGTACTTC
>TRBJ2-7|many|TRBD2|TRBV28
CASSQAGSSYEQYF
TGTGCCAGTTCGCAAGCGGGGTCCTCCTACGAGCAGTACTTC
>TRBJ2-7|-|-|TRBV5-6
CAISLSSYEQYF
TGTGCCATCAGCTTGAGTAGCTACGAGCAGTACTTC
>TRBJ1-1|-|-|TRBV15
CATSRDRGAEEAFF
TGTGCCACCAGCAGAGATCGGGGGGCAGAAGAAGCTTTCTTT
>TRBJ1-2|many|-|TRBV9
CASSVGQGSGYTF
TGTGCCAGCAGCGTAGGGCAGGGATCTGGCTACACCTTC
>TRBJ2-7|many|TRBD1|TRBV20-1
CSAQGQATTFSSEQYF
TGCAGTGCCCAAGGACAGGCCACGACCTTTTCGAGCGAGCAGTACTTC
>TRBJ1-2|few|-|TRBV27
CASSLRESYGYTF
TGTGCCAGCAGTCTCAGGGAGAGCTATGGCTACACCTTC
>TRBJ1-2|few|-|TRBV9
CASSADRFYGYTF
TGTGCCAGCAGCGCAGACAGGTTTTATGGCTACACCTTC
>TRBJ2-7|few|-|TRBV11-2
CASSLDLQVSYEQYF
TGTGCCAGCAGCTTAGATTTACAGGTGTCCTACGAGCAGTACTTC
>TRBJ2-5|once|TRBD2|TRBV5-1
CASSLASRLAGGLYQETQYF
TGCGCCAGCAGCTTGGCCTCACGACTAGCGGGGGGGTTGTACCAAGAGACCCAGTACTTC
>TRBJ2-7|many|-|TRBV20-1
CSAIAGPRGQYF
TGCAGTGCTATAGCAGGACCCCGTGGGCAGTACTTC